These T cell receptor beta chains were read from a single sample in a study of blood T cell repertoires in COVID-19. Produced via immunoSEQ multiplex PCR; TCRdb's table is partial and in-frame only. This sample has more than 200,000 clones; around 84% occur once, and the top ten carry over 5%. Sequences were obtained from peripheral blood. These receptor sequences come from a woman in her fifties or sixties with COVID-19, enrolled during active disease. The CDR3 runs from the conserved cysteine through the conserved F or W. A D gene is named only where the DNA matches it firmly. Expanded clones get a size class; other rows say once, few or many, or leave the size out.

d_call	clone_size	j_call	v_call	cdr3_nt	cdr3_aa
-	-	TRBJ1-2	TRBV28	TGTGCCAGCAGGGAGATGAACTATGGCTACACCTTC	CASREMNYGYTF
-	-	TRBJ2-7	TRBV2	TGTGCCAGCAGTGAAGTTCGGTTAACCTACGAGCAGTACTTC	CASSEVRLTYEQYF
-	-	TRBJ2-3	TRBV19	TGTGCCAGTACGGAGTGGGGACACATAGGGACAGATACGCAGTATTTT	CASTEWGHIGTDTQYF
-	-	TRBJ2-1	TRBV7-9	TGTGCCAGCAGCTTAACCGCCGGTGCTTCTAGCTCCTACAATGAGCAGTTCTTC	CASSLTAGASSSYNEQFF
-	-	TRBJ1-2	TRBV30	TGTGCCTGGAGAGAACAGGGCAACTATGGCTACACCTTC	CAWREQGNYGYTF
TRBD1	-	TRBJ2-1	TRBV18	TGTGCCAGCTCACCACCTGGACAGGGAGAGTACAATGAGCAGTTCTTC	CASSPPGQGEYNEQFF
-	once	TRBJ1-1	TRBV18	TGTGCCAGCTCACCCCCAGGCCCGTCCCGTGGGGGCGCGAGGACCACTGAAGCTTTCTTT	CASSPPGPSRGGARTTEAFF
-	-	TRBJ1-1	TRBV9	TGTGCCAGCAGATCGGAGGGTTCCTGGAACACTGAAGCTTTCTTT	CASRSEGSWNTEAFF
-	-	TRBJ2-2	TRBV18	TGTGCCAGCTCAACTCTTACGAACACCGGGGAGCTGTTTTTT	CASSTLTNTGELFF
-	-	TRBJ1-2	TRBV10-1	TGCGCCAGCAGTGAGTCAGGGAGGAACTATGGCTACACCTTC	CASSESGRNYGYTF
TRBD2	-	TRBJ2-1	TRBV12-5	TGTGCTAGTGGTTACACCGGGACTAGCGGGAGGGCCCATGAGCAGTTCTTC	CASGYTGTSGRAHEQFF
-	-	TRBJ2-5	TRBV7-9	TGTGCCAGCTGCGTCGGAGGGGGCTTGGAGACCCAGTACTTC	CASCVGGGLETQYF
-	-	TRBJ1-2	TRBV5-4	TGTGCCAGCAGCCGCTATTCGGACAGCTACTATGGCTACACCTTC	CASSRYSDSYYGYTF
TRBD1	few	TRBJ1-5	TRBV30	TGTGCCTGGAGTTCAATGGGACAGGGAAACAATCAGCCCCAGCATTTT	CAWSSMGQGNNQPQHF
-	-	TRBJ2-2	TRBV4-3	TGCGCCAGCAGCCAACTCCCGGGACAGAACACCGGGGAGCTGTTTTTT	CASSQLPGQNTGELFF
-	-	TRBJ1-1	TRBV19	TGTGCCAGTAGAGCCTCGGGACAGAACACTGAAGCTTTCTTT	CASRASGQNTEAFF
-	-	TRBJ1-1	TRBV6-5	TGTGCCAGCAGAGGACAGTTACACGACGAAGCTTTCTTT	CASRGQLHDEAFF
TRBD2	once	TRBJ2-3	TRBV9	TGTGCCAGCAGCGGGTTAGCGGGAGGGTTGAATACGCAGTATTTT	CASSGLAGGLNTQYF
TRBD1	-	TRBJ2-7	TRBV10-1	TGCGCCAGCAGTGAAGGGACAGGGTTCTCCGAGCAGTACTTC	CASSEGTGFSEQYF
TRBD2	-	TRBJ2-3	TRBV6-1	TGTGCCAGCAGTGAATCGGTAGCGGGAGGGATGGATACGCAGTATTTT	CASSESVAGGMDTQYF
TRBD2	few	TRBJ2-7	TRBV28	TGTGCCAGCAGTGCCCCGGGGCTAGCGGACCGTTCCTACGAGCAGTACTTC	CASSAPGLADRSYEQYF
TRBD1	-	TRBJ1-5	TRBV28	TGTGCCAGCAGTTTATACAGGGGAAGCAATCAGCCCCAGCATTTT	CASSLYRGSNQPQHF
-	-	TRBJ2-7	TRBV28	TGTGCCAGCAGCCTCATGGGCGAACGAGCCTACGAGCAGTACTTC	CASSLMGERAYEQYF
-	-	TRBJ1-3	TRBV6-6	TGTGCCAGCATCTGGGGGACACTCTCTGGAAACACCATATATTTT	CASIWGTLSGNTIYF
TRBD1	-	TRBJ2-7	TRBV11-2	TGTGCCAGCACCCAAGGCCCAGGGGGCTCCTACGAGCAGTACTTC	CASTQGPGGSYEQYF
-	-	TRBJ1-5	TRBV6-5	TGTGCCAGCAAAGAGGGCTATCAGCCCCAGCATTTT	CASKEGYQPQHF
TRBD2	-	TRBJ2-7	TRBV27	TGTGCCAGCAGTGCTAGCGGGAACTCCTACGAGCAGTACTTC	CASSASGNSYEQYF
-	-	TRBJ2-4	TRBV7-2	TGTGCCAGCAGCTTTCGTCACATATCCAAAAACATTCAGTACTTC	CASSFRHISKNIQYF
TRBD1	-	TRBJ2-5	TRBV24-1	TGTGCCACCAGGGGACAGGTTTCGGAGACCCAGTACTTC	CATRGQVSETQYF
-	-	TRBJ1-2	TRBV7-2	TGTGCCAGCAGCCCGGACAGTGCTAACTATGGCTACACCTTC	CASSPDSANYGYTF
TRBD1	-	TRBJ1-1	TRBV29-1	TGCAGCGCAGGACAGGTTGGCACTGAAGCTTTCTTT	CSAGQVGTEAFF
-	few	TRBJ2-7	TRBV21-1	TGTGCCAGCAGCAACGGGACAGAGGGGCGAGAGCAGTACTTC	CASSNGTEGREQYF
-	-	TRBJ1-6	TRBV6-6	TGTGCCAGCAGTTACTTCTACGGCCCGGGCCACTTT	CASSYFYGPGHF
TRBD1	-	TRBJ2-7	TRBV5-6	TGTGCCAGCAGCTCCGGACAGGTATTTGCTCTCGAGCAGTACTTC	CASSSGQVFALEQYF
-	many	TRBJ2-1	TRBV20-1	TGCAGTGCTAGTGGTCACTACAATGAGCAGTTCTTC	CSASGHYNEQFF
-	-	TRBJ1-1	TRBV9	TGTGCCAGCAGCGTAGGGGGCGGATATGGGATGAACACTGAAGCTTTCTTT	CASSVGGGYGMNTEAFF
-	-	TRBJ2-2	TRBV11-3	TGTGCCAGCAGCCCTGGACAGCCCGTCGGGGAGCTGTTTTTT	CASSPGQPVGELFF
-	-	TRBJ2-2	TRBV7-9	TGTGCCAGCAGCCCGAACGACTTCCCCTACACCGGGGAGCTGTTTTTT	CASSPNDFPYTGELFF
-	-	TRBJ2-7	TRBV10-3	TGTGCCATCGCCGCAGACTACGAGCAGTACTTC	CAIAADYEQYF
-	-	TRBJ1-1	TRBV11-2	TGTGCCAGCAGCCAACCACCGATGGCCACTGAAGCTTTCTTT	CASSQPPMATEAFF
-	-	TRBJ2-1	TRBV29-1	TGCAGCGTTGATGGGCGAGCTCCAAGTTCCTACAATGAGCAGTTCTTC	CSVDGRAPSSYNEQFF
TRBD2	once	TRBJ2-1	TRBV5-1	TGCGCCAGCAGCTTGACTAGCGGAGTTTACAATGAGCAGTTCTTC	CASSLTSGVYNEQFF
TRBD2	-	TRBJ2-1	TRBV5-1	TGCGCCAGCAGCTTGCGGCTAGCGGGATCGATGGACAATGAGCAGTTCTTC	CASSLRLAGSMDNEQFF
TRBD1	-	TRBJ1-2	TRBV7-2	TGTGCCAGCAGCTCGGACAGGGGGCATGGCTACACCTTC	CASSSDRGHGYTF
-	-	TRBJ2-2	TRBV6-6	TGTGCCAGCAGCCGTCGGGAGTCCGGGGAGCTGTTTTTT	CASSRRESGELFF
-	once	TRBJ2-2	TRBV10-3	TGTGCCATCAGTCGACAGAACACCGGGGAGCTGTTTTTT	CAISRQNTGELFF
TRBD1	-	TRBJ1-6	TRBV28	TGTGCCACCTACAGGGGTAATTCACCCCTCCACTTT	CATYRGNSPLHF
TRBD2	-	TRBJ2-2	TRBV5-4	TGTGCCAGCAGCTCCGGGCGGCTAGCGGCCACCGGGGAGCTGTTTTTT	CASSSGRLAATGELFF
-	-	TRBJ2-1	TRBV7-3	TGTGCCAGCAGCCCCGACAGATCCTACAATGAGCAGTTCTTC	CASSPDRSYNEQFF
-	-	TRBJ2-1	TRBV6-6	TGTGCCAGCACCTCCACGAGCTCCTACAATGAGCAGTTCTTC	CASTSTSSYNEQFF
-	-	TRBJ1-6	TRBV4-1	TGCGCCAGCAGCCAAGTCGGACAGTATAATTCACCCCTCCACTTT	CASSQVGQYNSPLHF
TRBD2	-	TRBJ2-1	TRBV7-6	TGTGCCAGCAGCCGGGGACTAGCGGGAGCCTACAATGAGCAGTTCTTC	CASSRGLAGAYNEQFF
-	once	TRBJ2-2	TRBV7-3	TGTGCCAGCAGCGCCCTCCGAGGTGCCGGTTCCGGCGGGGAGCTGTTTTTT	CASSALRGAGSGGELFF
-	-	TRBJ2-5	TRBV10-3	TGTGCCATCAGTGTTGGGAGACAAGAGACCCAGTACTTC	CAISVGRQETQYF
-	-	TRBJ2-5	TRBV5-1	TGCGCCAGCAGCTTGAACAGGGTAGGGGAGACCCAGTACTTC	CASSLNRVGETQYF
TRBD1	once	TRBJ1-5	TRBV15	TGTGCCACCAGCAGAGATGCAGGGGGCCATCAGCCCCAGCATTTT	CATSRDAGGHQPQHF
-	few	TRBJ2-7	TRBV30	TGTGCCTGGACCAGGCTCGGCTACGAGCAGTACTTC	CAWTRLGYEQYF
-	few	TRBJ1-4	TRBV4-3	TGCGCCAGCAGCCAAGTACGGGGGGCTAATGAAAAACTGTTTTTT	CASSQVRGANEKLFF
TRBD1	-	TRBJ1-6	TRBV9	TGTGCCAGCAGCGGGCCAGGGGGCGCGAGGACCCTCCACTTT	CASSGPGGARTLHF